The source of this T cell receptor beta chain is a study of blood T cell repertoires in COVID-19. At the level of the study: Collection of acute and convalescent COVID-19 samples took place in the United States, Italy and Spain. T cells, B-cell-depleted T cells, or PBMCs provided the cDNA or gDNA that served as material.

Profiling relied on immunoSEQ multiplex PCR, and the TCRdb table lists in-frame clones only, not all of them. Of 360,000 or so clones listed, about 90% are singletons. V gave up 5 bases and J gave up 8 bases, with 16 bases separating them. The germline V gene has CDR1 SGHTA and CDR2 FQGNSA. The CDR3 consists of 15 residues. This rearrangement joins TRBV7-2 to TRBJ1-6; possible D gene TRBD1, 6 bases. Sample: PBMCs or T cells enriched from blood (not recorded which). The clonotype was recovered from a woman in her 30s who had recovered from COVID-19. In DNA, the CDR3 is TGTGCCAGCAGCCCACAGGGAATTGGTGATTCACCCCTCCACTTT. Its protein is CASSPQGIGDSPLHF.